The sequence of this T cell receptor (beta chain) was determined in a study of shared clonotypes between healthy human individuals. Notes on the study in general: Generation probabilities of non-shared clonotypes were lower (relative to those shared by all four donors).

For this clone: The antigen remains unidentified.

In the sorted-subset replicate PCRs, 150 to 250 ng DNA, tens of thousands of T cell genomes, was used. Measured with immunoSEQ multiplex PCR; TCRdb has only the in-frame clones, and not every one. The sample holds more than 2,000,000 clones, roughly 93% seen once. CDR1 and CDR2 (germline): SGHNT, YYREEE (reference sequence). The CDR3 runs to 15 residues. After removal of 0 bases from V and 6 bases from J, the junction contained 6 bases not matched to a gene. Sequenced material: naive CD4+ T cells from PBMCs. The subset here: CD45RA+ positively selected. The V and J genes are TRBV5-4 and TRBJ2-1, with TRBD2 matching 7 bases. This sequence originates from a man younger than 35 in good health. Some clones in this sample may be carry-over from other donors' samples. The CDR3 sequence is CASSLDGRFSNEQFF. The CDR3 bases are TGTGCCAGCAGCTTGGACGGGAGGTTCTCCAATGAGCAGTTCTTC.